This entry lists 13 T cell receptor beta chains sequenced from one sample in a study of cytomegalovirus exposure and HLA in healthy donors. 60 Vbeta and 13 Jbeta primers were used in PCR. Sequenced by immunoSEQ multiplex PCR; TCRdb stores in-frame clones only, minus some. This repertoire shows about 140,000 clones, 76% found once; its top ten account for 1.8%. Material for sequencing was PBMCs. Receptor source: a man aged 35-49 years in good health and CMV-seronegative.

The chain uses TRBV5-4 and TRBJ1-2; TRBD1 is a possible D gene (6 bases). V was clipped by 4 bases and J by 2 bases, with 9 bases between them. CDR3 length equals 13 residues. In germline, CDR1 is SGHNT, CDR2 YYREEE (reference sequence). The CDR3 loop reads CASSPTGNYGYTF. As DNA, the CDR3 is TGTGCCAGCAGCCCTACAGGGAACTATGGCTACACCTTC.

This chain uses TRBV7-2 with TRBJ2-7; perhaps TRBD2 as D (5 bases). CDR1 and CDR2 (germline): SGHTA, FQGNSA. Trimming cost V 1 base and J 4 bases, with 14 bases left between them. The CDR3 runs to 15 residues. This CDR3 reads CASSLETSSVYEQYF. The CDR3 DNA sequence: TGTGCCAGCAGCTTAGAAACTAGTTCAGTATACGAGCAGTACTTC.

CDR3 nucleotides: TGCGCCAGCAGCCAAGGAAAGGGAGAGTTGGAGACCCAGTACTTC. Encoded protein: CASSQGKGELETQYF. This chain links TRBV4-3 with TRBJ2-5, with D possibly being TRBD2 (5 bases). V lost 1 base and J lost 5, with 14 bases in between. This CDR3 has 15 residues. The germline gives CDR1 LGHNA, CDR2 YSLEER.

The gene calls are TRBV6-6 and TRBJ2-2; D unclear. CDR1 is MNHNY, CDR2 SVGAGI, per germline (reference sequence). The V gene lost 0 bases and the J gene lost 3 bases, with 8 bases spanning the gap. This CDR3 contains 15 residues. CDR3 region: CASSYSTADTGELFF. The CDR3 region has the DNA TGTGCCAGCAGTTACTCTACCGCGGACACCGGGGAGCTGTTTTTT.

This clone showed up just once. DNA of the CDR3: TGTGCCAGCAGCTCGACAGGGATGGAGAATGAGCAGTTCTTC. Amino acid sequence: CASSSTGMENEQFF. V and J are TRBV2 and TRBJ2-1, with TRBD1 identical over 7 bases. With 6 bases clipped from V and 7 bases from J, the junction kept 9 bases outside the gene matches. The CDR3 length is 14 residues. Looked up from germline, CDR1 is SNHLY and CDR2 is FYNNEI. Filled out from reference TRBV2 and TRBJ2-1, the complete variable domain reads EPEVTQTPSHQVTQMGQEVILRCVPISNHLYFYWYRQILGQKVEFLVSFYNNEISEKSEIFDDQFSVERPDGSNFTLKIRSTKLEDSAMYFCASSSTGMENEQFFGPGTRLTVL.

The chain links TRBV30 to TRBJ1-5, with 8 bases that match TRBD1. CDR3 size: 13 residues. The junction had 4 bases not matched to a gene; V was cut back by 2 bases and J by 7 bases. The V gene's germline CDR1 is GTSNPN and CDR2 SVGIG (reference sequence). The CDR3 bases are TGTGCCTGGAGTTGGACAGGGCGGCAGCCCCAGCATTTT. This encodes CAWSWTGRQPQHF. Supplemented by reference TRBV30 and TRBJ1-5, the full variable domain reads SQTIHQWPATLVQPVGSPLSLECTVEGTSNPNLYWYRQAAGRGLQLLFYSVGIGQISSEVPQNLSASRPQDRQFILSSKKLLLSDSGFYLCAWSWTGRQPQHFGDGTRLSIL.

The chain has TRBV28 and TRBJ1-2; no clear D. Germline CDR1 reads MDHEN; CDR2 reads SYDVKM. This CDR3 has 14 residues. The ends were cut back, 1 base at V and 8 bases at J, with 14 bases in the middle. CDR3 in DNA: TGTGCCAGCAGTTTATATCGCCAACCGGTGGGCTACACCTTC. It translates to CASSLYRQPVGYTF.

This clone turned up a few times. CDR3 sequence (DNA): TGTGCCAGCAGTGACTACACCATTTTAGCGGGAGGCCGCAATGAGCAGTTCTTC. Translating gives CASSDYTILAGGRNEQFF. The V call is TRBV25-1, the J call TRBJ2-1, with 10 bases that match TRBD2. Germline lookup yields CDR1 MGHDK and CDR2 SYGVNS. The ends lost 3 bases at V and 6 bases at J; junction bases unmatched: 14. The CDR3 runs to 18 residues.

Here the CDR3 reads CASRMGSAYEQYF. DNA of the CDR3: TGTGCCAGCAGAATGGGGAGCGCCTACGAGCAGTACTTC. This chain connects TRBV27 to TRBJ2-7, with D perhaps matching TRBD2 (5 bases). The length of the CDR3 is 13 residues. Germline V gene lookup returns CDR1 MNHEY and CDR2 SMNVEV (reference sequence). Trimming took 6 bases from V and 2 from J, leaving 11 bases between them.

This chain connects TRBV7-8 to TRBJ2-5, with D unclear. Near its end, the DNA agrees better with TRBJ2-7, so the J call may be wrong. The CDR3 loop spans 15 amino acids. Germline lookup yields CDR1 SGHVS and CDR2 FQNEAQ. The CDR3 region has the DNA TGTGCCAGCAGCTTAGGTCAAGCCAACTCCTACGAGCAGTACTTC. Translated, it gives CASSLGQANSYEQYF.

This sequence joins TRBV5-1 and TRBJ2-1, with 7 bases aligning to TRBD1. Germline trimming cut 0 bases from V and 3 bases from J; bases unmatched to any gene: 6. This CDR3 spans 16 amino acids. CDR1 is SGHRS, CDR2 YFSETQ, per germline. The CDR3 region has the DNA TGCGCCAGCAGCTTGGGGGGGACAGCCGACTACAATGAGCAGTTCTTC. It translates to CASSLGGTADYNEQFF.

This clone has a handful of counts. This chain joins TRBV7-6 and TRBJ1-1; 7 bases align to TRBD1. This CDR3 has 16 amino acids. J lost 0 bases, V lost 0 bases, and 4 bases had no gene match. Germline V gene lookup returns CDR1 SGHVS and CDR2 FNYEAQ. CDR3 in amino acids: CASSLAMTGLNTEAFF. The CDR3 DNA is TGTGCCAGCAGCTTAGCGATGACAGGGCTGAACACTGAAGCTTTCTTT.

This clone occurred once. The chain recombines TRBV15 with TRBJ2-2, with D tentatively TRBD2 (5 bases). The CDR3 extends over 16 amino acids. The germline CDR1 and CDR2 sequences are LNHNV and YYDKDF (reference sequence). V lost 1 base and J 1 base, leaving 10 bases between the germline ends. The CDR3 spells CATSRAIAQNTGELFF. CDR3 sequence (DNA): TGTGCCACCAGCAGAGCGATAGCGCAGAACACCGGGGAGCTGTTTTTT.